This T cell receptor (beta chain) emerged from a study of blood T cell repertoires in COVID-19. Whole-study context: The samples span acute and convalescent COVID-19 from the United States, Italy and Spain. Sample material is recorded as cDNA or gDNA derived from T cells, B-cell-depleted T cells, or PBMCs.

Those enrolled in Seattle joined during active infection and were followed longitudinally afterward. Between the trimmed V and J ends, which lost 7 bases and 2 bases, there was a span of 14 bases. Germline V gives CDR1 GTSNPN, CDR2 SVGIG (reference sequence). The CDR3 is 13 amino acids. TCRdb's copy holds only in-frame clones and misses some; the assay was immunoSEQ multiplex PCR. The top ten hold about 10% of the sample, which has roughly 230,000 clones, approximately 80% seen once. The chain has TRBV30 and TRBJ2-5; TRBD2 might be the D (6 bases). The sequence was collected from a woman of 80 years or more with COVID-19, enrolled during active disease. The sample consisted of peripheral blood. The CDR3 DNA reads as TGTGCCTCCTTTCGGGACTCTCAAGAGACCCAGTACTTC. It codes for CASFRDSQETQYF.